Detailed here is one TCR beta chain. Two negative PCRs, clearance, or symptom resolution characterized the recovered Cohort 3 donors. Per the authors' pipeline: Reference gene primer amplification yielded estimated nucleated cell counts. Libraries were prepared by immunoSEQ multiplex PCR; TCRdb keeps only in-frame clonotypes and omits some of them. For V, J and clone size, that table is used; D and trimming come from the DNA. Here the sample spans about 470,000 clones, about nine tenths being singletons. This sample is part of a study of blood T cell repertoires in COVID-19. Looking at the study overall: PBMCs, B-cell-depleted T cells, or T cells were the source of the cDNA or gDNA that made up the material.

The CDR3 is 11 residues long. Germline V gene lookup returns CDR1 DFQATT and CDR2 SNEGSKA (reference sequence). Between the trimmed V and J ends, which lost 3 bases and 7 bases, there was a span of 9 bases. The TCR comes from a woman in her late teens or twenties who had recovered from COVID-19. The chain has TRBV20-1 and TRBJ1-1; perhaps TRBD1 as D (5 bases). Sequencing used PBMCs or T cells enriched from blood (not recorded which). CDR3 coding DNA: TGCAGTGCTAGCGGGACTCATGAAGCTTTCTTT. Translation: CSASGTHEAFF.